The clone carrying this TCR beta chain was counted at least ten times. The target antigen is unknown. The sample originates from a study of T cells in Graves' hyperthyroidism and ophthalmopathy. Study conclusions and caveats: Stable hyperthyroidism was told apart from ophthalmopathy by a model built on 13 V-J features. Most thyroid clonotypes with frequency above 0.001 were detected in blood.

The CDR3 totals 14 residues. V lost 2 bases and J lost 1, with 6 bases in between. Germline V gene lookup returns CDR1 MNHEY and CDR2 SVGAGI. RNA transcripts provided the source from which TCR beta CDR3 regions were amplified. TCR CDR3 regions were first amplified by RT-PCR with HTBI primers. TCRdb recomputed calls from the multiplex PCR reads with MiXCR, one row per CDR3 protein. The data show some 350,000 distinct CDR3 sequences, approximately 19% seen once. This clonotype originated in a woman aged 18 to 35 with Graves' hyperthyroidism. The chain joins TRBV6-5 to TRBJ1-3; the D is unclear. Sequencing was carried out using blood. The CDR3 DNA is TGTGCCAGCAGTTACAAGGGTTCTGGAAACACCATATATTTT. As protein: CASSYKGSGNTIYF.